The 25 T cell receptor beta chains presented below share a single source sample, sequenced in a study of T cell repertoires in cytomegalovirus infection. Using its own MiXCR run on the reads, TCRdb lists one record per CDR3 protein. Of approximately 120,000 distinct CDR3 sequences listed, about 30% are singletons. These TCRs' antigens remain unknown. This specimen consisted of CD8+ T cells from cultured PBMCs, obtained from culture after CMV antigen stimulation. The receptors stem from a human donor in good health (CMV status not recorded). Some clones in this sample may be carry-over from other donors' samples.

The chain carries TRBV19 and TRBJ2-7, with 7 bases lining up with TRBD1. CDR3 length: 13 residues. Germline loops: CDR1 LNHDA, CDR2 SQIVND (reference sequence). V shed 9 bases and J 3 bases; nucleotides not matched to a gene: 8. The CDR3 region is CASRDSDFYEQYF. DNA of the CDR3: TGTGCCAGCCGGGACAGCGATTTCTACGAGCAGTACTTC.

The V and J genes are TRBV6-6 and TRBJ2-2, with no clear D. The germline gives CDR1 MNHNY, CDR2 SVGAGI (reference sequence). This CDR3 has 16 residues. V lost 2 bases and J 4 bases, leaving 14 bases between the germline ends. Here the CDR3 DNA reads TGTGCCAGCAGTTACCGGTCAGGCCCACCCACCGGGGAGCTGTTTTTT. Translating gives CASSYRSGPPTGELFF.

This clonotype was counted between two and nine times. The chain couples TRBV27 to TRBJ2-5; perhaps TRBD2 as D (6 bases). CDR1 MNHEY and CDR2 SMNVEV come from the germline V gene (reference sequence). This CDR3 region has 16 residues. V gave up 6 bases and J gave up 4 bases, with 21 bases separating them. In DNA form, the CDR3 reads TGTGCCAGCAGACCCCGCCCCCGAACTAGCATAGAGACCCAGTACTTC. Translated: CASRPRPRTSIETQYF.

The chain joins TRBV19 to TRBJ1-2; maybe TRBD1 (5 bases). The CDR3 covers 13 residues. V lost 3 bases, J lost 2 bases, and 7 bases lay in between. Looked up from germline, CDR1 is LNHDA and CDR2 is SQIVND (reference sequence). CDR3 bases: TGTGCCAGTAGTATTGCAGGGAACTATGGCTACACCTTC. Translation gives CASSIAGNYGYTF.

The V call is TRBV24-1, the J call TRBJ1-2; 8 bases are shared with TRBD1. This CDR3 is 15 amino acids long. Germline trimming cut 1 base from V and 3 bases from J; bases unmatched to any gene: 3. Germline values: CDR1 KGHDR, CDR2 SFDVKD. The CDR3 region is CATSDLRGQDYGYTF. CDR3 in DNA: TGTGCCACCAGTGATTTACGGGGACAGGACTATGGCTACACCTTC.

The sample holds a few counts of this clonotype. This chain connects TRBV7-9 to TRBJ1-1, with D unresolved. The CDR3 is made up of 14 amino acids. Germline V gene data show CDR1 as SEHNR and CDR2 as FQNEAQ (reference sequence). Trimming pared 5 bases from V and 1 base from J, leaving 11 bases between. The CDR3 DNA is TGTGCCAGCAGCCCCGTGACCGGGAACACTGAAGCTTTCTTT. Its translation: CASSPVTGNTEAFF. Complete variable domain (other parts from reference TRBV7-9 and TRBJ1-1): DTGVSQNPRHKITKRGQNVTFRCDPISEHNRLYWYRQTLGQGPEFLTYFQNEAQLEKSRLLSDRFSAERPKGSFSTLEIQRTEQGDSAMYLCASSPVTGNTEAFFGQGTRLTVV.

The genes are TRBV27 and TRBJ2-1; the match to TRBD2 covers 11 bases. Per the germline V gene, CDR1 is MNHEY and CDR2 is SMNVEV (reference sequence). CDR3 length equals 15 residues. J lost 4 bases, V lost 7 bases, and 6 bases had no gene match. This chain's CDR3 is CASTGLAVSYNEQFF. For the CDR3, the DNA is TGTGCCAGCACGGGACTAGCGGTTTCATACAATGAGCAGTTCTTC.

This chain connects TRBV14 to TRBJ2-4; D gene uncertain. The V gene lost 1 base and the J gene lost 0 bases, with 13 bases spanning the gap. There are 17 residues in the CDR3. In germline, CDR1 is SGHDN, CDR2 FVKESK. CDR3 coding DNA: TGTGCCAGCAGCCAAGGCGGATGGAAGGGAGCCAAAAACATTCAGTACTTC. Its translation is CASSQGGWKGAKNIQYF.

This chain uses TRBV7-6 with TRBJ1-4, with D perhaps matching TRBD1 (5 bases). Trimming shortened V by 4 bases and J by 7 bases, and 19 bases separated the two germline ends. The CDR3 totals 16 residues. In germline, CDR1 is SGHVS, CDR2 FNYEAQ. CDR3 sequence reads: CASSSSTGPGREKLFF. The CDR3 region has the DNA TGTGCCAGCAGCTCAAGCACGGGCCCGGGGCGTGAAAAACTGTTTTTT.

This clonotype has just a few counts. The rearrangement links TRBV11-2 to TRBJ1-1, with D hard to call. This CDR3 is 14 amino acids long. Germline V CDR1 and CDR2: SGHAT, FQNNGV. V was clipped by 3 bases and J by 4 bases, with 12 bases between them. CDR3 nucleotide sequence: TGTGCCAGCAGCTTGGATGGGGTCGGCACTGAAGCTTTCTTT. Residues: CASSLDGVGTEAFF.

The chain couples TRBV29-1 to TRBJ2-7, with 8 bases identical to TRBD1. Germline V lookup: CDR1 SQVTM, CDR2 ANQGSEA. Trimming at V came to 5 bases and at J to 1 base, leaving 4 bases not matched to a gene. The CDR3 has 13 residues. The DNA of the CDR3 is TGCAGCGTTCAGGGGACAGGATCCTACGAGCAGTACTTC. Amino acids: CSVQGTGSYEQYF.

This clonotype occurred a few times. The gene calls are TRBV7-7 and TRBJ1-4; unclear D gene. This CDR3 is built from 11 residues. In germline, CDR1 is SSHAT, CDR2 FNYEAQ (reference sequence). V gave up 5 bases and J gave up 9 bases, with 7 bases separating them. CDR3 loop: CASSPKKKLFF. In nucleotides, the CDR3 is TGTGCCAGCAGCCCAAAGAAAAAACTGTTTTTT.

The genes are TRBV20-1 and TRBJ1-1; 7 nucleotides match TRBD1. The germline CDR1 and CDR2 sequences are DFQATT and SNEGSKA (reference sequence). V shed 6 bases, J shed 0 bases, and the junction held 10 bases outside the gene matches. The CDR3 is made up of 15 amino acids. CDR3 coding DNA: TGCAGTGCAATCGGACGGGGACAGTTGAACACTGAAGCTTTCTTT. Protein product: CSAIGRGQLNTEAFF.

This chain joins TRBV6-1 and TRBJ2-5, with 8 nucleotides matching TRBD1. Per germline, CDR1 MNHNS and CDR2 SASEGT. This CDR3 is 18 amino acids long. The ends lost 4 bases at V and 5 bases at J; junction bases unmatched: 18. The CDR3 region has the DNA TGTGCCAGCAGTGGGTTTCCGAAAGGGGGTGGGGACAGGGAGACCCAGTACTTC. Translating gives CASSGFPKGGGDRETQYF.

This clonotype was detected ten times or more. This chain links TRBV7-2 with TRBJ1-1, with a weak D call TRBD1 (6 bases). This CDR3 spans 15 amino acids. V lost 1 base and J 4 bases, leaving 13 bases between the germline ends. Germline V gives CDR1 SGHTA, CDR2 FQGNSA. The CDR3 sequence is CASSLGAVRGTEAFF. CDR3 DNA sequence: TGTGCCAGCAGCTTAGGGGCGGTCAGGGGCACTGAAGCTTTCTTT.

The V call is TRBV9, the J call TRBJ2-3; D tentatively reads TRBD1 or TRBD2 (6 bases each). CDR1 and CDR2 from the germline V gene are SGDLS and YYNGEE. This CDR3 comprises 16 residues. The ends were cut back, 3 bases at V and 3 bases at J, with 17 bases in the middle. The CDR3 protein is CASSGFGRGVTDTQYF. As DNA, the CDR3 is TGTGCCAGCAGCGGGTTCGGAAGGGGGGTGACAGATACGCAGTATTTT.

The rearrangement uses TRBV27 and TRBJ2-7; D gene uncertain. The CDR3 length is 14 residues. CDR1 and CDR2 from the germline V gene are MNHEY and SMNVEV (reference sequence). Trimming took off 0 bases at V and 0 bases at J, with 6 bases between the two ends. The CDR3 reads CASSLSPVSYEQYF. DNA for the CDR3: TGTGCCAGCAGTTTATCACCGGTCTCCTACGAGCAGTACTTC.

This clonotype was seen a few times. This chain uses TRBV7-9 with TRBJ1-6, with TRBD1 as a possible D gene (5 bases). Germline loops: CDR1 SEHNR, CDR2 FQNEAQ (reference sequence). There are 16 residues in the CDR3. The V end was cut by 1 base, the J end by 2 bases, with 9 bases between. The CDR3 protein is CASSLVGRAYNSPLHF. DNA for the CDR3: TGTGCCAGCAGCTTAGTCGGCAGGGCCTATAATTCACCCCTCCACTTT.

This clonotype was detected only a few times. The chain uses TRBV12-3 or TRBV12-4 and TRBJ1-2; D gene uncertain. This CDR3 is built from 11 residues. V lost 4 bases, J lost 7 bases, and 7 bases lay in between. In nucleotides, the CDR3 is TGTGCCAGCAGTTCGGCCCTTGGCTACACCTTC. Residues: CASSSALGYTF.

This chain uses TRBV7-3 with TRBJ2-1; 10 nucleotides agree with TRBD2. V shed 3 bases and J 5 bases; nucleotides not matched to a gene: 10. CDR3 length equals 17 residues. Germline CDR1 is SGHTA and CDR2 is FQGTGA. The CDR3 region is CASSFLGSAGGNNEQFF. The CDR3 DNA reads as TGTGCCAGCAGCTTCCTCGGCTCAGCGGGGGGGAACAATGAGCAGTTCTTC.

This clonotype has at least ten counts. The chain has TRBV7-2 and TRBJ1-1, with D uncertain. Trimming left V 0 bases short and J 0 bases short, with 8 bases between. The CDR3 is 15 amino acids. Germline CDR1 and CDR2: SGHTA and FQGNSA. The CDR3: CASSLALGMNTEAFF. The CDR3 DNA sequence: TGTGCCAGCAGCTTAGCCCTAGGTATGAACACTGAAGCTTTCTTT.

CDR3 residues: CATSRLEFYLHGYTF. For the CDR3, the DNA is TGTGCCACCAGCAGGTTGGAGTTTTATCTCCATGGCTACACCTTC. This chain uses TRBV15 with TRBJ1-2; no firm D call. V was clipped by 3 bases and J by 6 bases, with 17 bases between them. CDR1 is LNHNV, CDR2 YYDKDF, per germline (reference sequence). The CDR3 totals 15 residues.

The gene calls are TRBV27 and TRBJ2-5, with D unclear. Germline CDR1 reads MNHEY; CDR2 reads SMNVEV (reference sequence). Trimming left V 3 bases short and J 5 bases short, with 7 bases between. The CDR3 has 12 amino acids. The CDR3 protein is CASSLRGETQYF. For the CDR3, the DNA is TGTGCCAGCAGTTTGCGTGGCGAGACCCAGTACTTC.

There are a few counts of this clonotype. V usage is TRBV7-9 and J usage is TRBJ2-7; 8 bases line up with TRBD1. The CDR3 has 18 residues. CDR1 is SEHNR and CDR2 is FQNEAQ in the germline V gene (reference sequence). The V gene end was trimmed by 5 bases and the J gene end by 3 bases; junction bases not matched to a gene: 18. The CDR3 nucleotides are TGTGCCAGCAGCCCGCCGGGGACAGGCCCAGCTATGGGCTACGAGCAGTACTTC. Its protein product is CASSPPGTGPAMGYEQYF. Full variable domain (remainder filled in from reference TRBV7-9 and TRBJ2-7): DTGVSQNPRHKITKRGQNVTFRCDPISEHNRLYWYRQTLGQGPEFLTYFQNEAQLEKSRLLSDRFSAERPKGSFSTLEIQRTEQGDSAMYLCASSPPGTGPAMGYEQYFGPGTRLTVT.

The chain combines TRBV14 with TRBJ1-5; D is unresolved. V lost 4 bases and J lost 2, with 9 bases in between. Germline CDR1 is SGHDN and CDR2 is FVKESK. The CDR3 has 14 residues. The CDR3 DNA follows: TGTGCCAGCAGCCCCGAGGGAGGCAATCAGCCCCAGCATTTT. It translates to CASSPEGGNQPQHF.